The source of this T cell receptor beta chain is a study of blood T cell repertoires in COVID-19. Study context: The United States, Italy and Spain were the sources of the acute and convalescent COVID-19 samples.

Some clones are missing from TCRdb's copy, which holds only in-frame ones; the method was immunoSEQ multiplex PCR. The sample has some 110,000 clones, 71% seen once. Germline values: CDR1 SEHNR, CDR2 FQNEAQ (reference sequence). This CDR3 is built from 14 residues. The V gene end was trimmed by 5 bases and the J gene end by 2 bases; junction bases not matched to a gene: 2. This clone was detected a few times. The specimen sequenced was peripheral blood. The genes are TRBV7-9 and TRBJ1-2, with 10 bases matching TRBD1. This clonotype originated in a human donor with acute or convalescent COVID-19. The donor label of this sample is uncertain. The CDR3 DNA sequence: TGTGCCAGCAGCGACAGGGGGCGAAACTATGGCTACACCTTC. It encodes CASSDRGRNYGYTF.